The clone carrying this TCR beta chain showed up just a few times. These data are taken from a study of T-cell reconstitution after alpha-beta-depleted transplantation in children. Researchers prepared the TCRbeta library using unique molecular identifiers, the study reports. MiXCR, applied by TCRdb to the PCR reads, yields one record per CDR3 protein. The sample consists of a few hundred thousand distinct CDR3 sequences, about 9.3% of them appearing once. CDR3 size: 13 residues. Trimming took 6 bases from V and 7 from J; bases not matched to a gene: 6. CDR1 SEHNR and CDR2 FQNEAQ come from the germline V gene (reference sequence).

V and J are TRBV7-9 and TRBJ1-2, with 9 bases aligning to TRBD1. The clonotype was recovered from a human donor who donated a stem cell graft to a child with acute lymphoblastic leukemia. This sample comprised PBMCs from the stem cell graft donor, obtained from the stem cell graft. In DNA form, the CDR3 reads TGTGCCAGCAGTTTTGGGACAGGGCTTGGCTACACCTTC. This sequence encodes CASSFGTGLGYTF.